Each of the 9 T cell receptor beta chains below was sequenced from the same sample in a study of response to subunit inactivated influenza vaccine (dated by TCRdb to 2017 to 2018). Library creation used RT-PCR. The sample was run on an Illumina HiSeq 2500. Starting from the raw public reads, TCRdb applied fastp trimming at Q25, assembled clones with MiXCR and retained in-frame beta chains. Rows with one shared CDR3 protein collapse into an entry with the most common genes and DNA. This sample lists roughly 700,000 distinct CDR3 sequences; about 14% were detected once. Jointly, the top ten make up around 7.3% of the sample. The specimen comprised PBMCs from blood, sampled less than 15 days before vaccination. These receptors all stem from a man in his fifties or sixties who received an inactivated influenza vaccine. Donor details come from another sample of the same person, matched by shared clones.

The rearrangement uses TRBV7-2 and TRBJ2-7, with D possibly matching TRBD1 (7 bases). This CDR3 spans 15 amino acids. V gave up 5 bases and J gave up 2 bases, with 16 bases separating them. Germline lookup yields CDR1 SGHTA and CDR2 FQGNSA. The CDR3 DNA is TGTGCCAGCAGCCGCGGGACAGCAAATACCTACGAGCAGTACTTC. Translated, it gives CASSRGTANTYEQYF.

This chain joins TRBV7-9 and TRBJ1-1, with TRBD1 as a possible D gene (5 bases). CDR3 length equals 16 residues. Trimming cost V 2 bases and J 7 bases, with 20 bases left between them. In germline, CDR1 is SEHNR, CDR2 FQNEAQ (reference sequence). The DNA of the CDR3 is TGTGCCAGCAGCTTACGGCAGGGAAGCACCCACCTTGAAGCTTTCTTT. Protein sequence: CASSLRQGSTHLEAFF.

This clonotype has only a few counts. The genes are TRBV20-1 and TRBJ2-5; no clear D gene. The CDR3 is made up of 13 amino acids. Germline values: CDR1 DFQATT, CDR2 SNEGSKA (reference sequence). V was trimmed by 0 bases and J by 7 bases, leaving 12 bases between them. The DNA of the CDR3 is TGCAGTGCTAGAGATGTTGGGAAGGGGACCCAGTACTTC. Its protein product is CSARDVGKGTQYF.

This clonotype was found a few times. The chain employs TRBV12-3 or TRBV12-4 and TRBJ2-3; TRBD1 aligns across 11 bases. V gave up 5 bases and J gave up 11 bases; unmatched junction bases: 12. This CDR3 region has 15 residues. CDR3 DNA sequence: TGTGCCAGCAGTCGGCCGGGACAGGGGGGACGGTTGCAGTATTTT. Protein sequence: CASSRPGQGGRLQYF.

This clonotype was seen only a few times. The gene calls are TRBV20-1 and TRBJ1-4, with TRBD1 identical over 9 bases. Unmatched junction bases numbered 15, after V lost 7 bases and J lost 6 bases. CDR1 and CDR2 (germline): DFQATT, SNEGSKA (reference sequence). The CDR3 is 16 amino acids. In DNA form, the CDR3 reads TGCAGTGTTTCTCAACTAACCGGGACAGGGTATGAAAAACTGTTTTTT. Amino acid sequence: CSVSQLTGTGYEKLFF.

The chain links TRBV6-2 or TRBV6-3 to TRBJ2-1, with 10 bases matching TRBD2. The CDR3 sequence is 16 residues long. Germline CDR1 and CDR2: MNHEY and SVGEGT. Trimming at V came to 5 bases and at J to 9 bases, leaving 13 bases not matched to a gene. The CDR3 bases are TGTGCCAGCAGTCCGCTGAGCGGGAGGGCCTCAAGTGAGCAGTTCTTC. This encodes CASSPLSGRASSEQFF.

The genes are TRBV20-1 and TRBJ2-3, with 10 bases matching TRBD1. The V segment lost 6 bases and the J segment 2 bases; nucleotides outside the gene matches: 11. This CDR3 is built from 16 residues. Germline V gene sequence: CDR1 DFQATT, CDR2 SNEGSKA (reference sequence). The DNA of the CDR3 is TGCAGTGCCGGGGACAGGGGTCCCACCGTCACAGATACGCAGTATTTT. It translates to CSAGDRGPTVTDTQYF.

The rearrangement uses TRBV7-2 and TRBJ2-7; either TRBD1 or TRBD2 may supply D (5 bases each). Germline V gene sequence: CDR1 SGHTA, CDR2 FQGNSA. The CDR3 spans 14 residues. The V end was cut by 4 bases, the J end by 3 bases, with 13 bases between. The CDR3 loop is CASSSGRGFYEQYF. CDR3 sequence (DNA): TGTGCCAGCAGCTCAGGGAGAGGCTTCTACGAGCAGTACTTC.

This clonotype showed up just a few times. In DNA form, the CDR3 reads TGCAGTGCCATACCGACTAGCGGGAGGGGGAACAATGAGCAGTTCTTC. This gives the protein CSAIPTSGRGNNEQFF. The chain combines TRBV20-1 with TRBJ2-1; 14 bases are a match to TRBD2. The germline V gene encodes CDR1 DFQATT and CDR2 SNEGSKA (reference sequence). The ends lost 6 bases at V and 5 bases at J; junction bases unmatched: 9. The CDR3 totals 16 residues.